Below are 26 T cell receptor beta chains sequenced from a single sample in a study of neoadjuvant nivolumab and ipilimumab in lung cancer. Libraries were prepared by immunoSEQ multiplex PCR; TCRdb keeps only in-frame clonotypes and omits some of them. In the table there are tens of thousands of clones, 82% of which are singletons. The starting material was peripheral blood, obtained before neoadjuvant nivolumab, alone or with ipilimumab. The receptors come from an adult with non-small cell lung cancer.

The chain combines TRBV11-3 with TRBJ2-2, with D unclear. This CDR3 is built from 16 residues. The V gene lost 0 bases and the J gene lost 3 bases, with 11 bases spanning the gap. Germline CDR1 is SGHNT and CDR2 is YENEEA. The CDR3 sequence is CASSLEAGVDTGELFF. The CDR3 region has the DNA TGTGCCAGCAGCTTAGAGGCTGGGGTAGACACCGGGGAGCTGTTTTTT.

The rearrangement links TRBV29-1 to TRBJ1-2; 9 nucleotides line up with TRBD1. The CDR3 covers 12 residues. Germline V gene lookup returns CDR1 SQVTM and CDR2 ANQGSEA. Trimming took 4 bases from V and 6 from J; bases not matched to a gene: 3. The CDR3 region has the DNA TGCAGCGTTGGTCGGGACAGGGATGGCTACACCTTC. Its protein product is CSVGRDRDGYTF.

The chain employs TRBV5-5 and TRBJ2-7; 7 nucleotides line up with TRBD2. J lost 5 bases, V lost 5 bases, and 4 bases had no gene match. The length of the CDR3 is 12 residues. CDR1 and CDR2 (germline): SGHKS, YYEKEE (reference sequence). CDR3 sequence (DNA): TGTGCCAGCAGGGGAGGGATCCACGAGCAGTACTTC. The encoded protein is CASRGGIHEQYF.

The V and J genes are TRBV5-1 and TRBJ1-1, with 7 bases that match TRBD1. Germline-derived CDR1 and CDR2 are SGHRS and YFSETQ. Germline trimming cut 0 bases from V and 1 base from J; bases unmatched to any gene: 9. This CDR3 is built from 17 residues. The CDR3 here is CASSLVMGTASNTEAFF. The CDR3 DNA reads TGCGCCAGCAGCTTGGTTATGGGGACAGCCTCGAACACTGAAGCTTTCTTT.

This chain connects TRBV6-1 to TRBJ2-3, with D perhaps being TRBD1 or TRBD2 (5 bases each). The V gene's germline CDR1 is MNHNS and CDR2 SASEGT. The V and J ends lost 6 bases and 0 bases respectively, with 13 bases between them. There are 15 residues in the CDR3. The CDR3 is CASSAGTESTDTQYF. The CDR3 region has the DNA TGTGCCAGCAGCGCCGGGACGGAGAGCACAGATACGCAGTATTTT.

The CDR3 coding sequence is TGCGCCAGCAGCGCGGGACACAATAGCAATCAGCCCCAGCATTTT. Translation gives CASSAGHNSNQPQHF. The V call is TRBV4-1, the J call TRBJ1-5; maybe TRBD1 (6 bases). Germline V gene lookup returns CDR1 MGHRA and CDR2 YSYEKL. The CDR3 contains 15 residues. With 5 bases removed from V and 0 bases from J, the gap between germline ends came to 11 bases.

This rearrangement joins TRBV30 to TRBJ1-2; D gene uncertain. This CDR3 contains 12 residues. Between the trimmed V and J ends, which lost 2 bases and 4 bases, there was a span of 8 bases. Germline CDR1 and CDR2: GTSNPN and SVGIG (reference sequence). The CDR3, as DNA: TGTGCCTGGAGTTGGAGTGGCTATGGCTACACCTTC. Translating gives CAWSWSGYGYTF.

CDR3 sequence: CASSLATTYEQYF. The CDR3 DNA sequence: TGTGCCAGCAGCTTAGCCACCACCTACGAGCAGTACTTC. The V gene is TRBV11-1, the J gene TRBJ2-7; D is uncertain. In germline, CDR1 is SGHAT, CDR2 FQDESV (reference sequence). The CDR3 has 13 amino acids. V lost 0 bases and J lost 2, with 5 bases in between.

In its sample, this clone was seen once. The gene calls are TRBV6-5 and TRBJ2-7; 10 nucleotides align to TRBD1. Per the germline V gene, CDR1 is MNHEY and CDR2 is SVGAGI. This CDR3 contains 14 residues. Losses at the gene ends were 8 bases for V and 2 bases for J; bases not matched to a gene: 6. In nucleotides, the CDR3 is TGTGCCAGCGCGACCGGGACAGGGGCCTACGAGCAGTACTTC. It codes for CASATGTGAYEQYF.

Comment on this clone: At one end the junction does not follow the germline gene, possibly because of a read error. V gene TRBV7-7 combines with J gene TRBJ2-1; 7 nucleotides agree with TRBD2. Looked up from germline, CDR1 is SSHAT and CDR2 is FNYEAQ (reference sequence). The CDR3 contains 15 residues. CDR3 protein: CASSLDGGSGNEQFF. The CDR3 region has the DNA TGTGCTAGCAGCTTAGATGGCGGGAGCGGGAATGAGCAGTTCTTC.

The gene calls are TRBV19 and TRBJ2-7; 10 bases align to TRBD1. Germline V lookup: CDR1 LNHDA, CDR2 SQIVND (reference sequence). CDR3 length equals 14 residues. V trimming: 10 bases; J trimming: 3 bases; junction bases outside the gene matches: 9. This chain's CDR3 is CATSGTGVHYEQYF. The DNA for the CDR3 is TGTGCCACCTCAGGGACAGGGGTTCACTACGAGCAGTACTTC.

The rearrangement uses TRBV7-2 and TRBJ1-2; tentative D call: TRBD1 (6 bases). Per the germline V gene, CDR1 is SGHTA and CDR2 is FQGNSA. Trimming removed 4 bases from V and 7 bases from J, with 13 bases in between. The CDR3 covers 13 residues. Here the CDR3 DNA reads TGTGCCAGCAGCTCGGGGGCCAACGCTGGCTACACCTTC. Encoded protein: CASSSGANAGYTF.

The V call is TRBV5-1, the J call TRBJ2-7; D ambiguous. Germline-derived CDR1 and CDR2 are SGHRS and YFSETQ. V was trimmed by 4 bases and J by 1 base, leaving 15 bases between them. The CDR3 is made up of 15 amino acids. The CDR3 loop reads CASSPTRVASYEQYF. The CDR3 DNA is TGCGCCAGCAGCCCCACCCGCGTTGCGTCCTACGAGCAGTACTTC.

V gene TRBV29-1 combines with J gene TRBJ2-6; TRBD1 aligns across 9 bases. The CDR3 sequence is 16 residues long. Trimming cost V 6 bases and J 2 bases; bases outside gene matches: 8. The V gene's germline CDR1 is SQVTM and CDR2 ANQGSEA. CDR3 in DNA: TGCAGCGTGAAGACAGGGGGACTTGCTGGGGCCAACGTCCTGACTTTC. It codes for CSVKTGGLAGANVLTF.

The chain links TRBV5-1 to TRBJ2-3, with a possible D match to TRBD2 (5 bases). Germline V lookup: CDR1 SGHRS, CDR2 YFSETQ. The CDR3 length is 14 residues. Trimming removed 4 bases at V and 0 bases at J, with 9 bases between. For the CDR3, the DNA is TGCGCCAGCAGCCGACTACTTAGCACAGATACGCAGTATTTT. Encoded protein: CASSRLLSTDTQYF.

The chain has TRBV5-6 and TRBJ1-5; D unresolved. V dropped 1 base and J dropped 2 bases, with 4 bases sitting between them. Germline V gives CDR1 SGHDT, CDR2 YYEEEE. The CDR3 has 13 amino acids. CDR3: CASSLSGNQPQHF. In nucleotides, the CDR3 is TGTGCCAGCAGCTTGTCGGGCAATCAGCCCCAGCATTTT.

This chain joins TRBV12-5 and TRBJ2-7; D gene unclear. There are 16 residues in the CDR3. Trimming removed 0 bases from V and 6 bases from J, with 18 bases in between. The germline V gene encodes CDR1 LGHNT and CDR2 FRNRAP. The CDR3 bases are TGTGCTAGTGGTTTGGTACGGGTGGGCCGTCTGACCGAGCAGTACTTC. It specifies CASGLVRVGRLTEQYF.

The chain links TRBV6-1 to TRBJ1-3, with TRBD1 as a possible D gene (5 bases). The CDR3 extends over 14 amino acids. The V gene lost 2 bases and the J gene lost 5 bases, with 10 bases spanning the gap. From germline, CDR1 is MNHNS and CDR2 SASEGT. The CDR3 coding sequence is TGTGCCAGCAGTGAAAACAGGTTCCGAAACACCATATATTTT. This sequence encodes CASSENRFRNTIYF.

This rearrangement joins TRBV9 to TRBJ2-3; 8 nucleotides match TRBD2. Germline assignment: CDR1 SGDLS and CDR2 YYNGEE. CDR3 length: 17 amino acids. Trimming removed 2 bases from V and 2 bases from J; junction bases left unmatched: 10. Written as DNA, the CDR3 is TGTGCCAGCAGCGTTAGTGGTCTAGCGGGTTACACAGATACGCAGTATTTT. This encodes CASSVSGLAGYTDTQYF.

The chain joins TRBV19 to TRBJ2-5, with TRBD1 as a possible D gene (6 bases). CDR3 size: 17 residues. Trimming took off 4 bases at V and 1 base at J, with 19 bases between the two ends. Germline CDR1 is LNHDA and CDR2 is SQIVND (reference sequence). The CDR3 here is CASSTQNRDGVQETQYF. CDR3 DNA sequence: TGTGCCAGTAGTACGCAAAACAGGGATGGGGTCCAAGAGACCCAGTACTTC.

This chain links TRBV11-3 with TRBJ1-1; D gene ambiguous. Per germline, CDR1 SGHNT and CDR2 YENEEA. The germline V and J ends were trimmed by 3 bases and 0 bases, with 8 bases remaining between them. This CDR3 contains 14 residues. This CDR3 is CASSFRTVNTEAFF. Here the CDR3 DNA reads TGTGCCAGCAGCTTTAGGACGGTGAACACTGAAGCTTTCTTT.

This clone was seen only a few times. The chain has TRBV6-5 and TRBJ2-1; 7 bases agree with TRBD2. Germline V gene data show CDR1 as MNHEY and CDR2 as SVGAGI. V dropped 0 bases and J dropped 8; count of bases not matched to a gene: 7. The CDR3 runs 15 residues. The CDR3 region has the DNA TGTGCCAGCAGTTACTCGAATGTAGCGGGCGATGAGCAGTTCTTC. Its protein product is CASSYSNVAGDEQFF.

This chain connects TRBV5-4 to TRBJ2-7; TRBD1 agrees at 7 bases. The CDR3 is 15 amino acids. Trimming removed 5 bases from V and 4 bases from J; junction bases left unmatched: 12. Germline assignment: CDR1 SGHNT and CDR2 YYREEE (reference sequence). The CDR3 here is CASSSGQAGGYEQYF. CDR3 nucleotides: TGTGCCAGCAGTTCCGGACAGGCTGGCGGGTACGAGCAGTACTTC.

This chain connects TRBV5-4 to TRBJ2-7, with D possibly matching TRBD2 (5 bases). The CDR3 consists of 12 residues. Germline CDR1 SGHNT, CDR2 YYREEE (reference sequence). The ends were cut back, 4 bases at V and 12 bases at J, with 17 bases in the middle. In DNA form, the CDR3 reads TGTGCCAGCAGCCCCCCGGCCGGGGAATTGTACTTC. It yields the protein CASSPPAGELYF.

V gene TRBV13 combines with J gene TRBJ2-1; D assignment may be TRBD1 or TRBD2 (6 bases each). Trimming left V 0 bases short and J 5 bases short, with 14 bases between. CDR3 length equals 16 residues. CDR1 is PRHDT and CDR2 is FYEKMQ in the germline V gene (reference sequence). The CDR3 nucleotides are TGTGCCAGCAGCTTAGGAAAGGGGGGTTCGGACAATGAGCAGTTCTTC. Translated, it gives CASSLGKGGSDNEQFF.

The V call is TRBV7-2, the J call TRBJ2-3; no firm D call. V was clipped by 1 base and J by 8 bases, with 7 bases between them. From germline, CDR1 is SGHTA and CDR2 FQGNSA. The CDR3 sequence is 12 residues long. CDR3 residues: CASSLGPGTQYF. Written as DNA, the CDR3 is TGTGCCAGCAGCTTAGGCCCCGGTACGCAGTATTTT. The full variable domain, its missing parts supplied by reference TRBV7-2 and TRBJ2-3, is GAGVSQSPSNKVTEKGKDVELRCDPISGHTALYWYRQSLGQGLEFLIYFQGNSAPDKSGLPSDRFSAERTGGSVSTLTIQRTQQEDSAVYLCASSLGPGTQYFGPGTRLTVL.